This T cell receptor beta chain was sequenced in a study of shared clonotypes between healthy human individuals. General observations from the study: Sequencing depth was expected to affect clonotype sharing among donors.

Losses at the gene ends were 3 bases for V and 4 bases for J; bases not matched to a gene: 10. Germline V gene lookup returns CDR1 KGHSH and CDR2 LQKENI. This CDR3 has 17 residues. This clone was seen more than once but under ten times. Its target is not known. An even split of each subset's genomic DNA across several immunoSEQ plates was performed. Here immunoSEQ multiplex PCR was the method, and the copy in TCRdb shows in-frame clones only, minus some. This sample has roughly 500,000 clones, with around 73% found just once. The receptor comes from a woman aged 40 to 55 in good health. Some clones in this sample may be carry-over from other donors' samples. The specimen was PBMCs. The chain is built from TRBV18 and TRBJ2-7, with 12 bases that match TRBD1. The CDR3 nucleotides read TGTGCCAGCTCACCCAACCTCCCGGGACAGGGGGCGTACGAGCAGTACTTC. Its translation: CASSPNLPGQGAYEQYF.